A selection of T cell receptor beta chains follows, all from one sample in a study of blood T cell repertoires in COVID-19. The method was immunoSEQ multiplex PCR; TCRdb's version includes in-frame clones alone and lacks a portion of them. The sample includes 250,000 to 300,000 clones, roughly 88% seen only once; the top ten take approximately 2.5%. The sample was PBMCs or T cells enriched from blood (not recorded which). These receptors were taken from a middle-aged woman with acute COVID-19. Both conserved end residues are part of each CDR3. A D gene is named only where the DNA matches it firmly. Clone size is shown for a subset of rows, as once, few, many or a class of expanded clone.

d_call,clone_size,j_call,v_call,cdr3_aa,cdr3_nt
.,.,TRBJ1-6,TRBV7-9,CASSLEQGCSPLHF,TGTGCCAGCAGCTTAGAACAGGGCTGTTCACCCCTCCACTTT
.,.,TRBJ1-1,TRBV18,CASSQGQRMNTEAFF,TGTGCCAGCTCACAGGGACAAAGAATGAACACTGAAGCTTTCTTT
TRBD2,.,TRBJ2-7,TRBV6-2/TRBV6-3,CASTPWGEGTYEQYF,TGTGCCAGCACCCCATGGGGGGAGGGGACCTACGAGCAGTACTTC
.,.,TRBJ1-5,TRBV7-3,CASSPVRQTSNQPQHF,TGTGCCAGCAGCCCTGTTCGACAGACTAGCAATCAGCCCCAGCATTTT
TRBD1,.,TRBJ2-5,TRBV18,CASSPQGVETQYF,TGTGCCAGCTCACCGCAGGGGGTAGAGACCCAGTACTTC
.,.,TRBJ1-4,TRBV18,CASSYGQINEKLFF,TGTGCCAGCTCTTACGGACAGATTAATGAAAAACTGTTTTTT
TRBD1,.,TRBJ1-3,TRBV11-3,CASSLWTGKGGNTIYF,TGTGCCAGCAGCCTTTGGACAGGGAAAGGTGGAAACACCATATATTTT
TRBD1,.,TRBJ2-7,TRBV28,CASSSEGTGSYEQYF,TGTGCCAGCAGTTCCGAGGGGACAGGGTCCTACGAGCAGTACTTC
.,.,TRBJ1-2,TRBV5-1,CASSLVQSGGGYTF,TGCGCCAGCAGCTTGGTTCAGTCCGGAGGGGGCTACACCTTC
TRBD1,.,TRBJ2-5,TRBV28,CASRPWAGQGRQETQYF,TGTGCCAGCAGACCATGGGCGGGACAGGGGCGTCAAGAGACCCAGTACTTC
TRBD2,.,TRBJ2-1,TRBV24-1,CATSDRTSGFNEQFF,TGTGCCACCAGTGATAGGACTAGTGGGTTCAATGAGCAGTTCTTC
.,.,TRBJ2-6,TRBV2,CASSDVVGANVLTF,TGTGCCAGCAGTGACGTCGTGGGGGCCAACGTCCTGACTTTC
TRBD1,.,TRBJ2-2,TRBV5-1,CASSLAGTGAGELFF,TGCGCCAGCAGCTTGGCCGGGACAGGGGCCGGGGAGCTGTTTTTT
TRBD1,once,TRBJ1-4,TRBV6-5,CASSYSGTGNEKLFF,TGTGCCAGCAGTTACTCGGGGACAGGGAATGAAAAACTGTTTTTT
TRBD1,.,TRBJ1-1,TRBV7-6,CASSWLRDRGGNTEAFF,TGTGCCAGCAGCTGGCTCCGGGACAGGGGGGGAAACACTGAAGCTTTCTTT
TRBD1,once,TRBJ1-2,TRBV29-1,CSVEPLLGQGGYTF,TGCAGCGTTGAACCTTTATTAGGACAGGGTGGCTACACCTTC
.,.,TRBJ1-6,TRBV27,CASSSSSYNSPLHF,TGTGCCAGCAGCTCGAGCTCCTATAATTCACCCCTCCACTTT
.,few,TRBJ1-4,TRBV9,CASSVANAGQRFEKLFF,TGTGCCAGCAGCGTCGCTAATGCTGGACAGCGCTTTGAAAAACTGTTTTTT
.,once,TRBJ2-1,TRBV5-1,CASSLAGGSSYNEQFF,TGCGCCAGCAGCTTGGCCGGGGGTAGCTCCTACAATGAGCAGTTCTTC
TRBD1,.,TRBJ2-6,TRBV7-8,CASSLRDRAGGANVLTF,TGTGCCAGCAGCTTAAGGGACAGAGCAGGTGGGGCCAACGTCCTGACTTTC
.,.,TRBJ1-5,TRBV13,CASSLRVNRDNQPQHF,TGTGCCAGCAGCTTAAGAGTGAACCGGGACAATCAGCCCCAGCATTTT
TRBD1,.,TRBJ1-4,TRBV19,CASSIGTGAEKLFF,TGTGCCAGTAGTATTGGGACAGGGGCCGAAAAACTGTTTTTT
.,.,TRBJ2-5,TRBV3-1/TRBV3-2,CASSPTGGGNQETQYF,TGTGCCAGCAGCCCGACAGGAGGTGGGAACCAAGAGACCCAGTACTTC
.,.,TRBJ1-1,TRBV11-2,CASSFIQPTEAFF,TGTGCCAGCAGCTTTATACAGCCGACTGAAGCTTTCTTT
.,.,TRBJ1-2,TRBV19,CASSLEYGSGYTF,TGTGCCAGTAGTCTGGAGTATGGGAGCGGCTACACCTTC
TRBD2,.,TRBJ2-3,TRBV5-4,CASRPLAGNTQYF,TGTGCCAGCAGGCCACTAGCGGGGAATACGCAGTATTTT
TRBD1,.,TRBJ1-6,TRBV5-6,CASRDGQGNSPLHF,TGTGCCAGCAGGGACGGACAGGGTAATTCACCCCTCCACTTT
.,.,TRBJ1-2,TRBV12-3/TRBV12-4,CASRGLERGYTF,TGTGCCAGCAGGGGACTCGAGCGGGGCTACACCTTC
TRBD2,.,TRBJ2-5,TRBV7-2,CASSFRRGGETQYF,TGTGCCAGCAGCTTCAGGCGGGGGGGAGAGACCCAGTACTTC
.,.,TRBJ1-1,TRBV7-9,CASSLGALNQAFF,TGTGCCAGCAGCTTAGGGGCCCTAAACCAAGCTTTCTTT
TRBD1,.,TRBJ1-1,TRBV6-5,CASRRQGNTEAFF,TGTGCCAGCAGGAGACAGGGTAACACTGAAGCTTTCTTT
.,.,TRBJ1-4,TRBV5-1,CASSAGGLLFF,TGCGCCAGCAGCGCGGGGGGGTTGCTGTTTTTT
.,.,TRBJ1-1,TRBV30,CAGGRANTEAFF,TGTGCCGGGGGGCGGGCGAACACTGAAGCTTTCTTT
.,.,TRBJ2-1,TRBV27,CASSLGVRDEQFF,TGTGCCAGCAGTCTTGGGGTGAGGGATGAGCAGTTCTTC
.,.,TRBJ2-3,TRBV7-2,CASSLTIQSTDTQYF,TGTGCCAGCAGCTTAACCATTCAGAGCACAGATACGCAGTATTTT
TRBD2,.,TRBJ2-7,TRBV3-1/TRBV3-2,CASSQTPGLAAIPGYEQYF,TGTGCCAGCAGCCAAACACCGGGACTAGCGGCAATCCCTGGCTACGAGCAGTACTTC
.,.,TRBJ1-2,TRBV28,CASRSTFREAGKGNYGYTF,TGTGCCAGCAGATCCACGTTCCGAGAGGCAGGGAAAGGAAACTATGGCTACACCTTC
TRBD1,few,TRBJ1-4,TRBV28,CASSLSQGTRKLFF,TGTGCCAGCAGTTTATCACAGGGGACAAGGAAACTGTTTTTT
TRBD1,.,TRBJ1-1,TRBV11-2,CASSGRQGAEAFF,TGTGCCAGCAGCGGGCGACAGGGGGCTGAAGCTTTCTTT
TRBD1,.,TRBJ1-1,TRBV7-3,CASSLTGQGGTEAFF,TGTGCCAGCAGCTTAACGGGACAGGGTGGCACTGAAGCTTTCTTT
.,.,TRBJ1-4,TRBV7-3,CASSPGKLFF,TGTGCCAGCAGCCCCGGAAAACTGTTTTTT
.,.,TRBJ1-1,TRBV5-6,CASSLTGYFTEAFF,TGTGCCAGCAGCTTGACAGGGTATTTCACTGAAGCTTTCTTT